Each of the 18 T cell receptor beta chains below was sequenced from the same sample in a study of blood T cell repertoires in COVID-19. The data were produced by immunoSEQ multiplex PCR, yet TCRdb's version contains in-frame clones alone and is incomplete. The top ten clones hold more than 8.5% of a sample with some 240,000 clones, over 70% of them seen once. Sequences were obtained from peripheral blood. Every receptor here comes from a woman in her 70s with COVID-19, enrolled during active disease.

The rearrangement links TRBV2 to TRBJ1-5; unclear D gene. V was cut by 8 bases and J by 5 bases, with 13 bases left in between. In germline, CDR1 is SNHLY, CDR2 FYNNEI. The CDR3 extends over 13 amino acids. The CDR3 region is CASSRLRDQPQHF. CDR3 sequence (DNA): TGTGCCAGCTCGAGGCTTCGTGATCAGCCCCAGCATTTT.

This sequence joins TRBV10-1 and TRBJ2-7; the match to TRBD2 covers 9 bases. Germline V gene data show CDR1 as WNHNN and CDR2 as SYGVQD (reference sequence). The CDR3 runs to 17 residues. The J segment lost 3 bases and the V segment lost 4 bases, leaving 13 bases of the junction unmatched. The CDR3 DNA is TGCGCCAGCAGTGCTAAAAAAATAGCGGGAGCACTCTACGAGCAGTACTTC. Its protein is CASSAKKIAGALYEQYF.

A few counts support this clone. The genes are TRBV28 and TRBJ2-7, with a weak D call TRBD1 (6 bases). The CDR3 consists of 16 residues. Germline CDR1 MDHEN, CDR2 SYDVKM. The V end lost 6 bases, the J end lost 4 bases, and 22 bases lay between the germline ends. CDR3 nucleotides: TGTGCCAGCAGCAAATATCCGGGACAAAGCGCATACGAGCAGTACTTC. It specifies CASSKYPGQSAYEQYF.

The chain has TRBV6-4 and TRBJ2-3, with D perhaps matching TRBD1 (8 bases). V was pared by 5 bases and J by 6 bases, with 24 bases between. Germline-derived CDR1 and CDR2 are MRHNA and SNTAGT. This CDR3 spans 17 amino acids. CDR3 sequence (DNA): TGTGCCAGCAGTCGGACAGGGAGGGAAGGGAACTTGGATACGCAGTATTTT. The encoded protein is CASSRTGREGNLDTQYF.

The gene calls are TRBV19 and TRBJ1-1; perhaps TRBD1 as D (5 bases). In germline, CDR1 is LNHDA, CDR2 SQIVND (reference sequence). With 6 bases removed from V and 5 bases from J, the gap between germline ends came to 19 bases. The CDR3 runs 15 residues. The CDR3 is CASRTVQGQSTEAFF. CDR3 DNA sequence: TGTGCCAGTAGGACGGTTCAGGGTCAGAGTACTGAAGCTTTCTTT.

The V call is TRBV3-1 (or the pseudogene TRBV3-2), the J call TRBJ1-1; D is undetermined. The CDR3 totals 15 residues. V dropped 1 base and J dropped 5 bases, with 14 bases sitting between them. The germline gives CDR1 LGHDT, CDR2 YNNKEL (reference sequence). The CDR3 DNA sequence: TGTGCCAGCAGCCAAGGTAATTTTTGGAGGACTGAAGCTTTCTTT. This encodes CASSQGNFWRTEAFF.

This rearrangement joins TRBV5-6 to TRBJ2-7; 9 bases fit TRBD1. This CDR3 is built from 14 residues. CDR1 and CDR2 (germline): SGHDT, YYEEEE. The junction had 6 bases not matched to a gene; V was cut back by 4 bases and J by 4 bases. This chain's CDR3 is CASSGGQGTYEQYF. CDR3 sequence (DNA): TGTGCCAGCAGCGGTGGACAGGGGACGTACGAGCAGTACTTC.

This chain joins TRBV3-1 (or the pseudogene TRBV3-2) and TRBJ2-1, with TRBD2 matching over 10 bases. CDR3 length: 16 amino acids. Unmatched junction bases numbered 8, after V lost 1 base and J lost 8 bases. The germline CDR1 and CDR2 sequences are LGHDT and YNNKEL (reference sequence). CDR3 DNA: TGTGCCAGCAGCCAAGTCTGGTCTAGCGGGAGCGATGAGCAGTTCTTC. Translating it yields CASSQVWSSGSDEQFF.

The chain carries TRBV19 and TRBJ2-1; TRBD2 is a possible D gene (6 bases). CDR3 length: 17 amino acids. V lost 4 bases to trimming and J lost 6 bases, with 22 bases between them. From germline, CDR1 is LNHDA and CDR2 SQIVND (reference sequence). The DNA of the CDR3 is TGTGCCAGTAGTACTCGTAGCGGCGGGTTCCCTGGCAATGAGCAGTTCTTC. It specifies CASSTRSGGFPGNEQFF.

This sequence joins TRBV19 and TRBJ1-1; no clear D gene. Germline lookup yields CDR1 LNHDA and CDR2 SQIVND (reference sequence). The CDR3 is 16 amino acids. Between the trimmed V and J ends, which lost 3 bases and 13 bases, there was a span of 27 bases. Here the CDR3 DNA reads TGTGCCAGTAGTATGGGTATCGCGGGGATTACTGGGAAAGGTTTCTTT. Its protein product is CASSMGIAGITGKGFF.

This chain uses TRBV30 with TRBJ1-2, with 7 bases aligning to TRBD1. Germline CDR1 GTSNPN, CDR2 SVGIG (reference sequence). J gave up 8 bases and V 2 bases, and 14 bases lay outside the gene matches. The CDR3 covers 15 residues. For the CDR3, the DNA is TGTGCCTGGAGTCCGTATGACAGGGAGGTATGGGGCTACACCTTC. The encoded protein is CAWSPYDREVWGYTF.

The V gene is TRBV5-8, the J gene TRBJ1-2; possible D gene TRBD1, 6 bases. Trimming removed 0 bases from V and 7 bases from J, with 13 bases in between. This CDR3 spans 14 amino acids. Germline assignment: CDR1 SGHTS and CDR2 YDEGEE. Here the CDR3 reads CASSLVGGAGGYTF. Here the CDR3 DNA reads TGTGCCAGCAGCTTGGTTGGGGGGGCAGGTGGCTACACCTTC. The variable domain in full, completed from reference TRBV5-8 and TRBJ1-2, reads EAGVTQSPTHLIKTRGQQATLRCSPISGHTSVYWYQQALGLGLQFLLWYDEGEERNRGNFPPRFSGRQFPNYSSELNVNALELEDSALYLCASSLVGGAGGYTFGSGTRLTVV.

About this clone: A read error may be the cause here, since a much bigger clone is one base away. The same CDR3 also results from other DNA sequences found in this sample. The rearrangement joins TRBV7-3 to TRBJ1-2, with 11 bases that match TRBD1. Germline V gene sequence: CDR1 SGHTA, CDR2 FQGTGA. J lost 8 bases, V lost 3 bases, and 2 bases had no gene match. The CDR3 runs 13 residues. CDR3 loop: CASSLGQGEGYTF. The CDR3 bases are TGTGCCAGCAGCTTGGGACAGGGGGAGGGCTACACCTTC. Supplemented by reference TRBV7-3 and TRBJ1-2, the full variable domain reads GAGVSQTPSNKVTEKGKYVELRCDPISGHTALYWYRQSLGQGPEFLIYFQGTGAADDSGLPNDRFFAVRPEGSVSTLKIQRTERGDSAVYLCASSLGQGEGYTFGSGTRLTVV.

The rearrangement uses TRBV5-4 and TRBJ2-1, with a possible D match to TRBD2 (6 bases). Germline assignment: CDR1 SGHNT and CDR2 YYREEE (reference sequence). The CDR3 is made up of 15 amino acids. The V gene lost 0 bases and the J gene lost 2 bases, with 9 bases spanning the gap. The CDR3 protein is CASSLDGRPYNEQFF. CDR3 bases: TGTGCCAGCAGCTTGGACGGGAGACCCTACAATGAGCAGTTCTTC.

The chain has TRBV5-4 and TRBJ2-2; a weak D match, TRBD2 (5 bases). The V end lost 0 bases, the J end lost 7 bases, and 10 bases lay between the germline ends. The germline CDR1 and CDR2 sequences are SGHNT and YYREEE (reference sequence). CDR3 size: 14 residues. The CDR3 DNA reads TGTGCCAGCAGCTTGGAACTAGTAAGCGGGGAGCTGTTTTTT. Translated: CASSLELVSGELFF.

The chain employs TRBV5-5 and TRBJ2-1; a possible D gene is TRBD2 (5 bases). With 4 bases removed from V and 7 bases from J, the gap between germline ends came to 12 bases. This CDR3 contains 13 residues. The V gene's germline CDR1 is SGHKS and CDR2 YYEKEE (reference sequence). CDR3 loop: CASSPHPGNEQFF. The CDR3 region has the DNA TGTGCCAGCAGCCCCCACCCGGGAAATGAGCAGTTCTTC.

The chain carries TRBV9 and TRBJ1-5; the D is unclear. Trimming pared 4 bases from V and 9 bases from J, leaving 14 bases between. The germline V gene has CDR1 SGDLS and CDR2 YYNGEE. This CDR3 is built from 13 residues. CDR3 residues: CASSLQAVGPQHF. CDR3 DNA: TGTGCCAGCAGCCTTCAGGCTGTGGGGCCCCAGCATTTT.

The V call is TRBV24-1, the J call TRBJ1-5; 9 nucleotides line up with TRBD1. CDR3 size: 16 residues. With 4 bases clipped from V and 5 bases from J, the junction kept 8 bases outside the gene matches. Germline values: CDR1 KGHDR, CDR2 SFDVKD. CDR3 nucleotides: TGTGCCACCAGTGAGGGCACAGGGGGCTTTGATCAGCCCCAGCATTTT. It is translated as CATSEGTGGFDQPQHF.